The sequence of this TCR beta chain was determined in a study of CD8 T cells in Susac syndrome. Broader study findings: In its TCR sequencing and HLA analysis, the study acknowledged that the number of individuals was relatively small.

TCR beta sequences were obtained from blood CD8+ and CD4+ T cells. Note on this clonotype: Its target is unknown.

CDR3 size: 13 residues. The germline gives CDR1 SGDLS, CDR2 YYNGEE. V lost 5 bases and J lost 4, with 10 bases in between. An amount of RNA that ranged from 0.5 to 1 ug was reverse transcribed with random hexamers. immunoSEQ multiplex PCR amplified TCR beta CDR3 across 54 Vbeta, 13 Jbeta. TCRdb analysed the immunoSEQ multiplex PCR reads with MiXCR anew, one entry per CDR3 protein. The table has 250,000 to 300,000 distinct CDR3 sequences, 75% to 90% seen once. This clonotype originated in a human donor with multiple sclerosis. The chain couples TRBV9 to TRBJ1-3; D not certain. The sequenced sample consisted of CD8+ T cells from PBMCs. The CDR3 DNA reads TGTGCCAGCAGACCAACCGAGGGAAACACCATATATTTT. Protein product: CASRPTEGNTIYF.